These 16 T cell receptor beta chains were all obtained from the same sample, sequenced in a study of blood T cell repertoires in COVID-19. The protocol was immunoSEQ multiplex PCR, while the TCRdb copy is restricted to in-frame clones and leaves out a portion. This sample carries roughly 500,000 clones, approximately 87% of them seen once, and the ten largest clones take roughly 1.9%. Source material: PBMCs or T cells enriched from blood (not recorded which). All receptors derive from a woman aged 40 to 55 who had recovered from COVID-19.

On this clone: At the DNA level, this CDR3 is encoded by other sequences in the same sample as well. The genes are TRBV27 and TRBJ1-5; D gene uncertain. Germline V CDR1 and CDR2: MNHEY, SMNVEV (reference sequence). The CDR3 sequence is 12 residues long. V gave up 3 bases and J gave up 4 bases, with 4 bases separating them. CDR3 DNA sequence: TGTGCCAGCAGTTTTTATAATCAGCCCCAGCATTTT. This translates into CASSFYNQPQHF.

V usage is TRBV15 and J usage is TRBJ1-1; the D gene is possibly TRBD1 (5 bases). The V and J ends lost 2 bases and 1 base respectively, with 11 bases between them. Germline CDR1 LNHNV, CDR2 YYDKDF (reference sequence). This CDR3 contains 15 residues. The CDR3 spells CATSRPQGRNTEAFF. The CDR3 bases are TGTGCCACCAGCAGACCCCAGGGCAGGAACACTGAAGCTTTCTTT.

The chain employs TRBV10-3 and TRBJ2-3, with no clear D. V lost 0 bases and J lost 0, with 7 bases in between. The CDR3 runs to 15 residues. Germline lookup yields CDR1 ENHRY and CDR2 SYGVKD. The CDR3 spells CAISESSVSTDTQYF. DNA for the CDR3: TGTGCCATCAGTGAGTCGAGTGTCAGCACAGATACGCAGTATTTT.

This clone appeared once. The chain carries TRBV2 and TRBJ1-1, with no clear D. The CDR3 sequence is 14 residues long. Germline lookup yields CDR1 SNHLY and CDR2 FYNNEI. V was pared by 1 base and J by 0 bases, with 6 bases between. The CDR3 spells CASSEVSVNTEAFF. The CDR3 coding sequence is TGTGCCAGCAGTGAAGTCTCTGTGAACACTGAAGCTTTCTTT.

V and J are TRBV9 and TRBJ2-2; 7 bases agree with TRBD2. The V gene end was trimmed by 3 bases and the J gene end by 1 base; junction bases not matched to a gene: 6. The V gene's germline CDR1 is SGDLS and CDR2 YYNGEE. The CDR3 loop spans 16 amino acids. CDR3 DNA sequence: TGTGCCAGCAGCGGATGGGAGGGTATGAACACCGGGGAGCTGTTTTTT. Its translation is CASSGWEGMNTGELFF.

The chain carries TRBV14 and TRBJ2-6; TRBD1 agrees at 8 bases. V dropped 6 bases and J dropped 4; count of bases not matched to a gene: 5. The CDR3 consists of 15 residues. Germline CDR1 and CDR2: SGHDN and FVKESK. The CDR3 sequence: CASRRQGRGANVLTF. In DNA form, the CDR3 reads TGTGCCAGCAGGCGACAGGGGAGGGGGGCCAACGTCCTGACTTTC.

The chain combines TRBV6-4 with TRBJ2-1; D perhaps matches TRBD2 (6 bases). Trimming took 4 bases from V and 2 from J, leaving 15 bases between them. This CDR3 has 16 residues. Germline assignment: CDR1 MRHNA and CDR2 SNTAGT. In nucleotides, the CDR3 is TGTGCCAGCAGTGTGGGACTCTTCTCTCCCTACAATGAGCAGTTCTTC. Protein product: CASSVGLFSPYNEQFF.

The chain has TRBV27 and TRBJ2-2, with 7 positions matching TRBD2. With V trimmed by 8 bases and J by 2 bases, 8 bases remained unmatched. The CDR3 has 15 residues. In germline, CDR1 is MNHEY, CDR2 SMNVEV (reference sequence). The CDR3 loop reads CASRTGGPNTGELFF. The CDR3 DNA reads TGTGCCAGCCGGACGGGAGGCCCAAACACCGGGGAGCTGTTTTTT.

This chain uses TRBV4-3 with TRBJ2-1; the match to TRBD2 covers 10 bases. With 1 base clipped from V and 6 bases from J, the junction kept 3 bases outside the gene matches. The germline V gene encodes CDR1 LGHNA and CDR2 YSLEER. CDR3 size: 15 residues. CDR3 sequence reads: CASSQVQREGNEQFF. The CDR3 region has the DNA TGCGCCAGCAGCCAAGTCCAGCGGGAGGGCAATGAGCAGTTCTTC.

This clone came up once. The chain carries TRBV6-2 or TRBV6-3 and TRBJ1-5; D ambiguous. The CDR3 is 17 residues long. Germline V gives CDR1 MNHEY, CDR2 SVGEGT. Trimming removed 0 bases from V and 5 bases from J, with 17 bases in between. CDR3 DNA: TGTGCCAGCAGTTACTCGGGGAGACGGTCATGGGATCAGCCCCAGCATTTT. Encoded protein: CASSYSGRRSWDQPQHF.

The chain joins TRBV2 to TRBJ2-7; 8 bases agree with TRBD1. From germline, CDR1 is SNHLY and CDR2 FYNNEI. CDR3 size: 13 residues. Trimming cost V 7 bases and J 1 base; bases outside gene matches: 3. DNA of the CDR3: TGTGCCAGCAATACAGGGGGTTCCTACGAGCAGTACTTC. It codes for CASNTGGSYEQYF.

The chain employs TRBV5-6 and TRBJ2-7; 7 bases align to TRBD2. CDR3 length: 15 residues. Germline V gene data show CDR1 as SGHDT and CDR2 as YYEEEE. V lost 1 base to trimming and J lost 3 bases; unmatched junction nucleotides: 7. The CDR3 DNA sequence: TGTGCCAGCAGCTTGAGGGGTGCGGGAGACTACGAGCAGTACTTC. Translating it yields CASSLRGAGDYEQYF.

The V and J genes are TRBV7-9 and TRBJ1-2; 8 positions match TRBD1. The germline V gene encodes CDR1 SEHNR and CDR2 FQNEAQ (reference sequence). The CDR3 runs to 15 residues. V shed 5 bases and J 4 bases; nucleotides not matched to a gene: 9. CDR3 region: CASSPSDRERYGYTF. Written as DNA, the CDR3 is TGTGCCAGCAGCCCTTCGGACAGGGAGCGCTATGGCTACACCTTC.

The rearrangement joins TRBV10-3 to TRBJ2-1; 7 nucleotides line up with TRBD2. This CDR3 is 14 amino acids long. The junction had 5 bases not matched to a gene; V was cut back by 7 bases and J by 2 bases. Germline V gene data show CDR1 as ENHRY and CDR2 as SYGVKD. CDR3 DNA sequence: TGTGCCATCACATCTAGCGGAACCTACAATGAGCAGTTCTTC. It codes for CAITSSGTYNEQFF.

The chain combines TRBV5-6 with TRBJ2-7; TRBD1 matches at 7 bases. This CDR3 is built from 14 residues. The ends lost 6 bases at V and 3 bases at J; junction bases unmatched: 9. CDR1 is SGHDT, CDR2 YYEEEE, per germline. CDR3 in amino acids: CASTWGTEIYEQYF. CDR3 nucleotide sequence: TGTGCCAGCACCTGGGGGACAGAGATCTACGAGCAGTACTTC.

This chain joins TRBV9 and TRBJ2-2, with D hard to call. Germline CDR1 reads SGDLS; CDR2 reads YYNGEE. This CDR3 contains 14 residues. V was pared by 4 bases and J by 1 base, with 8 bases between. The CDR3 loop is CASSNRRNTGELFF. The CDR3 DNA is TGTGCCAGCAGCAATCGGAGGAACACCGGGGAGCTGTTTTTT.